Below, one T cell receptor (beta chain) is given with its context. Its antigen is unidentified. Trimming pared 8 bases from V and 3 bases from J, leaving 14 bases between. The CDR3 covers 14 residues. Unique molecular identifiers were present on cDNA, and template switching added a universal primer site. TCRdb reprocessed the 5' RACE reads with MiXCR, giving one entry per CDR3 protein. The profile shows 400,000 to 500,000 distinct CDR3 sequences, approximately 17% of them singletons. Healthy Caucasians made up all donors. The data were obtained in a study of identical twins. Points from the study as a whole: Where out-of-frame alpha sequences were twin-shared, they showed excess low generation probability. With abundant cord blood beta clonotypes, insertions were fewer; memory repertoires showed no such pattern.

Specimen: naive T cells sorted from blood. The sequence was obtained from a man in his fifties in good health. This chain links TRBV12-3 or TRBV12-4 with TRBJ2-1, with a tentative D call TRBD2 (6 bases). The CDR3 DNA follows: TGTGCCAGCCAGGGAGGCAAATTCTACAATGAGCAGTTCTTC. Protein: CASQGGKFYNEQFF.